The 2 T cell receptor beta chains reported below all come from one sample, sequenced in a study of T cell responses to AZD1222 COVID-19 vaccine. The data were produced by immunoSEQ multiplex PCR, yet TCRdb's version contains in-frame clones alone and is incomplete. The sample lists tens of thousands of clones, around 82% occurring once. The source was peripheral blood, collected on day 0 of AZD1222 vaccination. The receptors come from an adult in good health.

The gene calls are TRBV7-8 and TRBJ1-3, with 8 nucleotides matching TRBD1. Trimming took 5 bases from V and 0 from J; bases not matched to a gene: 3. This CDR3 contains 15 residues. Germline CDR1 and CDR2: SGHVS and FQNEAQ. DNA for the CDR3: TGTGCCAGCAGCGTGGACAGGGACTCTGGAAACACCATATATTTT. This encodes CASSVDRDSGNTIYF.

CDR3: CASSPSGGAGGELFF. The CDR3 coding sequence is TGTGCCAGCAGCCCGTCGGGCGGGGCGGGCGGGGAGCTGTTTTTT. The chain couples TRBV6-6 to TRBJ2-2, with D perhaps TRBD2 (6 bases). The germline V gene has CDR1 MNHNY and CDR2 SVGAGI (reference sequence). The CDR3 runs to 15 residues. V dropped 6 bases and J dropped 7 bases, with 18 bases sitting between them.